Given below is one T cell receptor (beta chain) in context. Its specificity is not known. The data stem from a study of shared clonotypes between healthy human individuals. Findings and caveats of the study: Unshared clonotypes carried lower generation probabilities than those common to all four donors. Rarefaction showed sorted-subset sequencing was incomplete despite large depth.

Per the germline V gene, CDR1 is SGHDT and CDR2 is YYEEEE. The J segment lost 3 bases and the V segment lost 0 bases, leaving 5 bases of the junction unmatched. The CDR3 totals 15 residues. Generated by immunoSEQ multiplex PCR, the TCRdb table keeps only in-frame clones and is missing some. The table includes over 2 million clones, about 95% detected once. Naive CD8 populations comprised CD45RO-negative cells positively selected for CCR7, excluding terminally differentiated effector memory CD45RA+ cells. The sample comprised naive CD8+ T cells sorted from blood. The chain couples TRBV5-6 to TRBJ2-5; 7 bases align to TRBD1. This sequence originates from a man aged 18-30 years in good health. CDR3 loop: CASSLVWQGEETQYF. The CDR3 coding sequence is TGTGCCAGCAGCTTGGTGTGGCAGGGGGAAGAGACCCAGTACTTC.